The present entry profiles one T cell receptor (beta chain) with its context. What it binds is unknown. This sample was included in a study of blood T cells in healthy people across ages. Germline V gene lookup returns CDR1 LGHNA and CDR2 YSLEER. Germline trimming cut 0 bases from V and 3 bases from J; bases unmatched to any gene: 5. The CDR3 totals 16 residues. The total RNA that was extracted per sample amounted to at least 5 micrograms. Study-wide results and caveats: TCR beta diversity, measured per million T cells, fell in a roughly linear way with age. The study found TCR beta diversity correlated strongly with naive T cell percentage.

A second PCR of 7 to 11 cycles used a sample-barcoded 5' primer and a J-beta primer mix. Each CDR3 protein is one row after TCRdb ran MiXCR on the 5' RACE reads. Of roughly 570,000 distinct CDR3 sequences listed, approximately 27% are singletons. This receptor was taken from an older woman in good health. The J gene is TRBJ2-5, the V gene TRBV4-3; 9 bases map to TRBD2. The sample comprised blood. In DNA form, the CDR3 reads TGCGCCAGCAGCCAAGATTCTAGCGGGATCGAAGAGACCCAGTACTTC. Translation gives CASSQDSSGIEETQYF.